The 7 T cell receptor beta chains listed next were all sequenced from one sample in a study of T cell changes during pregnancy in multiple sclerosis. TCRdb keeps only in-frame clones here, not all; method: immunoSEQ multiplex PCR. The repertoire holds 50,000 to 60,000 clones, about nine tenths seen once, with roughly 2% in the top ten. This specimen was peripheral blood, taken in the first trimester of pregnancy. These TCRs come from a female donor in good health, enrolled as a control in a pregnancy study.

This chain links TRBV4-1 with TRBJ2-1; D may be TRBD2 (6 bases). Germline values: CDR1 MGHRA, CDR2 YSYEKL. The CDR3 is 20 residues long. V lost 0 bases, J lost 3 bases, and 24 bases lay in between. CDR3 in DNA: TGCGCCAGCAGCCAAGATCGAGGCCAGGCCGGGGGAAAGTTCTACAATGAGCAGTTCTTC. Translating gives CASSQDRGQAGGKFYNEQFF.

The rearrangement joins TRBV5-6 to TRBJ2-1, with 7 nucleotides matching TRBD2. Germline CDR1 and CDR2: SGHDT and YYEEEE. Trimming took 2 bases from V and 3 from J; bases not matched to a gene: 2. This CDR3 has 14 amino acids. CDR3 bases: TGTGCCAGCAGCTTCGGCGGGAGCTACAATGAGCAGTTCTTC. As protein: CASSFGGSYNEQFF.

This rearrangement joins TRBV2 to TRBJ1-5; the D gene is possibly TRBD1 (6 bases). CDR3 length: 14 residues. CDR1 and CDR2 from the germline V gene are SNHLY and FYNNEI. V was cut by 3 bases and J by 5 bases, with 11 bases left in between. The CDR3 DNA follows: TGTGCCAGCAGTGAGCAGGGGCTCTATCAGCCCCAGCATTTT. This encodes CASSEQGLYQPQHF.

The genes are TRBV6-1 and TRBJ2-7, with D possibly being TRBD1 (5 bases). Germline values: CDR1 MNHNS, CDR2 SASEGT. Trimming shortened V by 3 bases and J by 3 bases, and 15 bases separated the two germline ends. This CDR3 spans 15 amino acids. The CDR3 sequence is CASSDDSRADYEQYF. The DNA of the CDR3 is TGTGCCAGCAGTGACGACTCCAGGGCGGACTACGAGCAGTACTTC.

The chain recombines TRBV11-2 with TRBJ2-1; D is perhaps TRBD2 (6 bases). The germline gives CDR1 SGHAT, CDR2 FQNNGV. The CDR3 length is 15 residues. Trimming pared 3 bases from V and 2 bases from J, leaving 11 bases between. CDR3 bases: TGTGCCAGCAGCTTTCTAGCGAAGACCTACAATGAGCAGTTCTTC. It codes for CASSFLAKTYNEQFF. Looking up the rest from reference TRBV11-2 and TRBJ2-1 gives the full variable domain: EAGVAQSPRYKIIEKRQSVAFWCNPISGHATLYWYQQILGQGPKLLIQFQNNGVVDDSQLPKDRFSAERLKGVDSTLKIQPAKLEDSAVYLCASSFLAKTYNEQFFGPGTRLTVL.

This chain uses TRBV4-1 with TRBJ2-3; 10 bases are shared with TRBD2. CDR1 is MGHRA, CDR2 YSYEKL, per germline. The CDR3 is 16 residues long. The junction had 3 bases not matched to a gene; V was cut back by 0 bases and J by 3 bases. This CDR3 reads CASSQDLLAGTDTQYF. DNA for the CDR3: TGCGCCAGCAGCCAAGATCTACTAGCGGGAACAGATACGCAGTATTTT.

The V call is TRBV5-1, the J call TRBJ2-3; TRBD2 matches at 11 bases. Germline values: CDR1 SGHRS, CDR2 YFSETQ. This CDR3 region has 16 residues. With V trimmed by 4 bases and J by 2 bases, 6 bases remained unmatched. CDR3: CASSAGTSGLTDTQYF. Here the CDR3 DNA reads TGCGCCAGCAGCGCGGGGACTAGCGGACTCACAGATACGCAGTATTTT.